This T cell receptor (beta chain) was sequenced during a study of regulatory T cells in long-lasting Graves disease. Time point in this sample: persistent/refractory GD, antithyroid drugs over 5 years with positive TRAb. PBMC-extracted RNA yielded the TCR library. Deletions cut 2 bases from V and 4 bases from J, with 14 bases between. The CDR3 extends over 15 amino acids. From germline, CDR1 is MGHRA and CDR2 YSYEKL. This clonotype was seen more than once but under ten times. Researchers made TCR beta libraries by using iRepertoire HTBI primers and running Arm-PCR on CDR3 regions. A single record per CDR3 protein comes from TCRdb applying MiXCR to the multiplex PCR reads. The profile shows fewer than 450,000 distinct CDR3 sequences, less than 25% of them singletons.

This chain uses TRBV4-1 with TRBJ1-1; D not certain. The sequence was collected from a female donor with Graves disease. This sample comprised peripheral blood mononuclear cells (PBMCs), obtained when the disease was refractory, from a patient treated with antithyroid drugs. The CDR3 loop reads CASSQSPASVTEAFF. The CDR3 DNA follows: TGCGCCAGCAGCCAATCCCCTGCCAGCGTCACTGAAGCTTTCTTT.